The text below deals with one T cell receptor beta chain. Its antigen is as yet unknown. The data were obtained in a study of cytomegalovirus exposure and HLA in healthy donors. Study-level background: In an early release, HLA-typed donors contributed about 80 million unique TCR sequences.

Germline values: CDR1 KGHSY, CDR2 FQNENV. V lost 4 bases to trimming and J lost 1 base; unmatched junction nucleotides: 3. The CDR3 sequence is 15 residues long. 13 Jbeta primers and 60 Vbeta primers were used for the PCR. Method: immunoSEQ multiplex PCR; TCRdb's copy keeps in-frame clones and lacks some. This sample has about 130,000 clones; around 70% occur once, and the top ten carry 2.9%. Whole-study results and caveats: Several of the most significant clusters appeared, in a later analysis, to be linked to common viral pathogens. An analysis was carried out later, and it reportedly showed fewer N-insertions in an Asian-associated ancestry cluster than the approximately 680-donor mean. In a later analysis, at a false discovery rate of 0.05, approximately 15,000 TCR beta sequences matched HLA alleles.

This rearrangement joins TRBV16 to TRBJ1-5, with 8 positions matching TRBD1. The source material was PBMCs. The source of this sequence is a human donor in good health. The CDR3 region is CASSRTGFSNQPQHF. CDR3 bases: TGTGCCAGCAGCCGGACAGGGTTCAGCAATCAGCCCCAGCATTTT.